Described below is a single T cell receptor beta chain sequence and its context. No antigen is known for it. Produced via immunoSEQ multiplex PCR; TCRdb's table is partial and in-frame only. There are more than 1,500 clones in the sample; roughly 82% occur only once, and approximately 32% lies in the top ten. This specimen belongs to a study of graft-versus-host responses after intestinal transplantation. Study-wide background: Induction with anti-thymocyte globulin, then tacrolimus and steroids for 2 to 3 years, was given to all recipients. Findings and caveats of the study: Declines in HvG clones occurring early post-transplant were associated with peak circulating GvH clone levels.

Graft material was processed, releasing intraepithelial and lamina propria lymphocytes. V trimming: 3 bases; J trimming: 5 bases; junction bases outside the gene matches: 8. The CDR3 runs 16 residues. Looked up from germline, CDR1 is MGHDK and CDR2 is SYGVNS. The chain couples TRBV25-1 to TRBJ1-4; 8 bases fit TRBD1. The starting material was ileum tissue, obtained about 540 days after transplant. The TCR was taken from a human patient who received an intestinal transplant, so some T cells may come from the graft donor. The CDR3 DNA reads as TGTGCCAGCAGTGACCGCCCCGGGACAGGAAATGAAAAACTGTTTTTT. Translated: CASSDRPGTGNEKLFF.